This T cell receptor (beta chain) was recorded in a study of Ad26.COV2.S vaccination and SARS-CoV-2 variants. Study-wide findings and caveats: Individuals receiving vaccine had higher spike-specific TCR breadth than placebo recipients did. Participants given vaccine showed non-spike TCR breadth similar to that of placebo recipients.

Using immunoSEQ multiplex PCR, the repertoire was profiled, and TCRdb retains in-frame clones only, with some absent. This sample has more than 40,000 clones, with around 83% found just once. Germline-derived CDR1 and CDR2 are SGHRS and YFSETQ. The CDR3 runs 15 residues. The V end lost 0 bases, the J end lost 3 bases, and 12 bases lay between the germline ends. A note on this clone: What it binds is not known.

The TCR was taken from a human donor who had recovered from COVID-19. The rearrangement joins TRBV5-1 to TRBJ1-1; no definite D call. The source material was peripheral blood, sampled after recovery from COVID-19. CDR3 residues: CASSLGGPRDTEAFF. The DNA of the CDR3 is TGCGCCAGCAGCTTGGGTGGCCCTAGGGACACTGAAGCTTTCTTT. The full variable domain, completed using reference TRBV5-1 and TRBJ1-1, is KAGVTQTPRYLIKTRGQQVTLSCSPISGHRSVSWYQQTPGQGLQFLFEYFSETQRNKGNFPGRFSGRQFSNSRSEMNVSTLELGDSALYLCASSLGGPRDTEAFFGQGTRLTVV.